This is a list of T cell receptor beta chains from one sample in a study of T cell changes during pregnancy in multiple sclerosis. Method: immunoSEQ multiplex PCR; TCRdb's copy keeps in-frame clones and lacks some. The data show about 31,000 clones, about nine tenths seen once. Sequenced material: CD8+ T cells from peripheral blood mononuclear cells, taken in the second trimester of pregnancy. These receptors were taken from a female donor with multiple sclerosis, enrolled in a pregnancy study. Each CDR3 is given with its conserved first and last residue. The D gene is left open where the match is weak. Clone size is given for some rows only: seen once, a few or many times, or a class if the clone is expanded.

TRBJ2-3,TRBV5-1,.,.,CASLTDTQYF,TGCGCCAGCCTGACAGATACGCAGTATTTT
TRBJ2-2,TRBV29-1,TRBD1,.,CSAAGTENTGELFF,TGCAGCGCGGCCGGGACAGAGAACACCGGGGAGCTGTTTTTT
TRBJ2-3,TRBV2,TRBD2,.,CASSETSLAGADTQYF,TGTGCCAGCAGTGAGACTTCACTAGCGGGAGCCGATACGCAGTATTTT
TRBJ2-7,TRBV11-2,TRBD2,.,CASEQVNSGISGEQYF,TGTGCCAGCGAACAAGTAAATAGCGGGATCTCGGGCGAGCAGTACTTC
TRBJ2-1,TRBV27,.,.,CASSSFIEQGPNEQFF,TGTGCCAGCAGCAGTTTCATCGAACAGGGCCCCAATGAGCAGTTCTTC
TRBJ2-7,TRBV5-5,TRBD2,.,CASSFVGLAGGVSYEQYF,TGTGCCAGCAGCTTTGTGGGACTAGCGGGAGGGGTCTCCTACGAGCAGTACTTC
TRBJ1-6,TRBV19,TRBD1,.,CASSTMDRINSPLHF,TGTGCCAGTAGTACCATGGACAGGATTAATTCACCCCTCCACTTT
TRBJ2-7,TRBV29-1,TRBD1,once,CSVEKGAGQDYEQYF,TGCAGCGTTGAAAAGGGGGCGGGCCAAGACTACGAGCAGTACTTC
TRBJ2-4,TRBV6-5,TRBD2,.,CASSYSTSGANIQYF,TGTGCCAGCAGTTACTCCACTAGCGGGGCCAACATTCAGTACTTC
TRBJ2-3,TRBV10-3,.,.,CAISESFWAESTDTQYF,TGTGCCATCAGTGAGTCTTTTTGGGCAGAAAGCACAGATACGCAGTATTTT
TRBJ2-4,TRBV28,.,.,CASSLFSLGLNIQYF,TGTGCCAGCAGTTTGTTTAGCTTAGGCTTAAACATTCAGTACTTC
TRBJ2-7,TRBV29-1,TRBD1,.,CSVEGTGAQDEQYF,TGCAGCGTTGAAGGGACAGGGGCCCAGGATGAGCAGTACTTC
TRBJ2-2,TRBV15,.,.,CATSRDLFSGSGELFF,TGTGCCACCAGCAGAGACCTCTTCTCGGGGTCCGGGGAGCTGTTTTTT
TRBJ2-1,TRBV4-1,TRBD2,.,CASRLAGSYNEQFF,TGCGCCAGCAGGCTAGCGGGATCATACAATGAGCAGTTCTTC
TRBJ2-7,TRBV4-3,TRBD1,.,CASSQELGQAEQYF,TGCGCCAGCAGCCAGGAACTTGGACAGGCCGAGCAGTACTTC
TRBJ2-7,TRBV5-1,TRBD1,.,CASSGGTGGYEQYF,TGCGCCAGCAGCGGAGGGACAGGGGGCTACGAGCAGTACTTC
TRBJ2-7,TRBV19,TRBD1,.,CATAGQETYEQYF,TGTGCCACCGCGGGACAGGAAACCTACGAGCAGTACTTC
TRBJ2-2,TRBV4-1,.,.,CASSPWQGTGELFF,TGCGCCAGCAGCCCCTGGCAGGGAACCGGGGAGCTGTTTTTT
TRBJ1-2,TRBV27,.,.,CASSLSQGWLQGYTF,TGTGCCAGCAGTTTATCGCAGGGGTGGTTACAAGGCTACACCTTC